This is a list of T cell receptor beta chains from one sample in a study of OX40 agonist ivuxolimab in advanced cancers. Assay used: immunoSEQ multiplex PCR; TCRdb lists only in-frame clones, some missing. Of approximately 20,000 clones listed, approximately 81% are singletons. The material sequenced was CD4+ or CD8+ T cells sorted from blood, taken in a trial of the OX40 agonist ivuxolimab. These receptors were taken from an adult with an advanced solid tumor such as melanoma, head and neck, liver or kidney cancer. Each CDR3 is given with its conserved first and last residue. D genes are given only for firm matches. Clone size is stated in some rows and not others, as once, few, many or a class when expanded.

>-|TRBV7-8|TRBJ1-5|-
CASSPAGNLDQPQHF
TGTGCCAGCAGCCCCGCAGGGAATTTGGATCAGCCCCAGCATTTT
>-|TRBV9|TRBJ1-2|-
CASSVVPYGYTF
TGTGCCAGCAGCGTAGTCCCTTATGGCTACACCTTC
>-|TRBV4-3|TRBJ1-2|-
CASSQGHHPYGYTF
TGCGCCAGCAGCCAAGGTCATCATCCCTATGGCTACACCTTC
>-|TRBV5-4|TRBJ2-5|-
CASSLTGTPLETQYF
TGTGCCAGCAGCTTGACAGGAACCCCTCTCGAGACCCAGTACTTC
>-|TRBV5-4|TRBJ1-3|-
CASSPDGFGNTIYF
TGTGCCAGCAGCCCGGACGGATTCGGAAACACCATATATTTT
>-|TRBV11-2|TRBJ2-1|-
CASSGGLFSYNEQFF
TGTGCCAGCAGCGGGGGACTTTTTTCCTACAATGAGCAGTTCTTC
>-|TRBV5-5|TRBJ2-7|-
CASSPGPSSYEQYF
TGTGCCAGCAGCCCGGGACCTAGCTCCTACGAGCAGTACTTC
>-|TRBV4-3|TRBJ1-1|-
CASSRQDFTEAFF
TGCGCCAGCAGCCGACAGGACTTTACTGAAGCTTTCTTT
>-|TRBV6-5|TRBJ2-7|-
CASSYKGGQTYEQYF
TGTGCCAGCAGTTACAAGGGAGGACAGACCTACGAGCAGTACTTC
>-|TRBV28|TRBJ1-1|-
CASTPANTEAFF
TGTGCCAGCACTCCAGCGAACACTGAAGCTTTCTTT
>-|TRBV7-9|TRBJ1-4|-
CASSFSPEKLFF
TGTGCCAGCAGCTTTTCGCCTGAAAAACTGTTTTTT
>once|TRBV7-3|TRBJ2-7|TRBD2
CASSPAGRESYEQYF
TGTGCCAGCAGCCCCGCGGGGAGGGAATCCTACGAGCAGTACTTC
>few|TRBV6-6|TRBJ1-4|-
CASSYGEKLFF
TGTGCCAGCAGTTACGGTGAAAAACTGTTTTTT
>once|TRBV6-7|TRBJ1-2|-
CASGWTARDYGYTF
TGTGCCAGCGGATGGACAGCACGAGACTATGGCTACACCTTC
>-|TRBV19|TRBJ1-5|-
CASSISVYNQPQHF
-
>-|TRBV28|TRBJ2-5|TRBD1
CASSFRGREQETQYF
TGTGCCAGCAGTTTCAGGGGGCGGGAACAAGAGACCCAGTACTTC
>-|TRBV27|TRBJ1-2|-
CASISGGSYTF
TGTGCCAGCATCTCCGGGGGTAGCTACACCTTC
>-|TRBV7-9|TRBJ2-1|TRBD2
CASSSNPGGSYNEQFF
TGTGCCAGCAGCTCGAACCCGGGGGGCTCCTACAATGAGCAGTTCTTC
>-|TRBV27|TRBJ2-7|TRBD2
CASSLLAGAYEQYF
TGTGCCAGCAGTTTACTAGCGGGAGCATACGAGCAGTACTTC
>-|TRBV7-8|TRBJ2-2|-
CASSKGGVGYTGELFF
TGTGCCAGCAGCAAAGGAGGGGTTGGGTACACCGGGGAGCTGTTTTTT
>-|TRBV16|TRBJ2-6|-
CASHHSGANVLTF
TGTGCCAGCCACCACTCTGGGGCCAACGTCCTGACTTTC
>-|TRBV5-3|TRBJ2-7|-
CASSQVGADEQYF
TGTGCCAGCAGCCAAGTGGGGGCCGACGAGCAGTACTTC
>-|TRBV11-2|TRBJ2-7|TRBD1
CASSLRRDRADHEQYF
TGTGCCAGCAGCTTACGCCGGGACAGGGCTGACCACGAGCAGTACTTC
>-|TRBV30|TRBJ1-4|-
CAWSGGFEKLFF
TGTGCCTGGAGTGGGGGGTTCGAAAAACTGTTTTTT
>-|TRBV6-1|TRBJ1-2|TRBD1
CASSEVPGTALHNYGYTF
TGTGCCAGCAGTGAAGTTCCCGGGACAGCACTTCATAACTATGGCTACACCTTC
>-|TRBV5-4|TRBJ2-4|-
CASSWGDSLQYF
TGTGCCAGCAGCTGGGGGGACAGCCTTCAGTACTTC
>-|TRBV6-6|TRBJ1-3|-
CASTQSTGNTIYF
TGTGCCAGCACCCAGTCCACCGGAAACACCATATATTTT
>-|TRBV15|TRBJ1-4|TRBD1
CATSSHRGPSKGKLFF
TGTGCCACCAGCAGCCACAGGGGTCCATCTAAAGGAAAACTGTTTTTT
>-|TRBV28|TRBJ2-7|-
CASGGWGGLSYEQYF
TGTGCCAGCGGGGGGTGGGGCGGTCTCTCCTACGAGCAGTACTTC
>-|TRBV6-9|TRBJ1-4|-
CASSLTAEREKLFF
TGTGCCAGCAGTCTGACCGCGGAACGCGAAAAACTGTTTTTT
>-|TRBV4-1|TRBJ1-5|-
CASSQDWGGGQPQHF
TGCGCCAGCAGCCAAGATTGGGGGGGCGGGCAGCCCCAGCATTTT
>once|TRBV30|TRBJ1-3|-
CASSLGRGNTIYF
TGTGCCTCCTCCCTCGGACGGGGAAACACCATATATTTT
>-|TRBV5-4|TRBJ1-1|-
CASGDRNTEAFF
TGTGCCAGCGGGGATAGGAACACTGAAGCTTTCTTT
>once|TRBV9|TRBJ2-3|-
CASSVSRTDTQYF
TGTGCCAGCAGCGTATCCAGAACAGATACGCAGTATTTT
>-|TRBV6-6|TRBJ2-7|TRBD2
CASSPAASGYEQYF
TGTGCCAGCAGCCCCGCGGCTAGCGGTTACGAGCAGTACTTC
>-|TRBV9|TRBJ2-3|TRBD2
CASSVSSGGFTDTQYF
TGTGCCAGCAGCGTCTCCAGCGGGGGGTTCACAGATACGCAGTATTTT
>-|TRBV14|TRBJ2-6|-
CASWAFSGANVLTF
TGTGCCAGCTGGGCCTTCTCTGGGGCCAACGTCCTGACTTTC
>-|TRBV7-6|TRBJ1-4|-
CASSLGRANEKLFF
TGTGCCAGCAGCCTCGGTAGGGCTAATGAAAAACTGTTTTTT
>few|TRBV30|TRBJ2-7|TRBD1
CAWSEGAEQYF
TGTGCCTGGAGTGAGGGGGCCGAGCAGTACTTC
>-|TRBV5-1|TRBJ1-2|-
CASSEDNFGGYTF
TGCGCCAGCAGCGAGGACAATTTCGGTGGCTACACCTTC
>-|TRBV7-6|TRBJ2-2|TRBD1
CASSLVEGAQRTGELFF
TGTGCCAGCAGCTTAGTCGAGGGGGCGCAGCGAACCGGGGAGCTGTTTTTT
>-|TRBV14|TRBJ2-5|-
CASSPRSLTETQYF
TGTGCCAGCAGCCCCAGGTCGTTAACGGAGACCCAGTACTTC
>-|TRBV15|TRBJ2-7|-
CATSIRTGSYEQYF
TGTGCCACCAGCATTCGGACTGGGTCCTACGAGCAGTACTTC
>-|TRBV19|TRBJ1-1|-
CASSLPDGQQNTEAFF
TGTGCCAGTAGTCTCCCTGACGGACAGCAAAACACTGAAGCTTTCTTT
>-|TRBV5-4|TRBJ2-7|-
CASSSGLGSYEQYF
TGTGCCAGCAGCTCGGGACTCGGCTCCTACGAGCAGTACTTC
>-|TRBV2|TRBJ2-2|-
CATLRGSGELFF
TGTGCCACCCTGAGGGGGTCCGGGGAGCTGTTTTTT
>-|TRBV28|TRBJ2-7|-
CASSSGGGGEQYF
TGTGCCAGCAGTTCCGGGGGAGGGGGAGAGCAGTACTTC
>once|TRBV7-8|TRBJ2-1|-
CASKATRNEQFF
TGTGCCAGCAAAGCCACTAGGAATGAGCAGTTCTTC
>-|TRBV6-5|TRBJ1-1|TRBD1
CASSPTGGLEAFF
TGTGCCAGCAGCCCGACAGGGGGCCTTGAAGCTTTCTTT
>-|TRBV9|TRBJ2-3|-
CASSAEPKREWPDTQYF
TGTGCCAGCAGCGCCGAACCGAAACGGGAGTGGCCAGATACGCAGTATTTT
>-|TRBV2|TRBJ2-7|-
CATDTRERLSYEQYF
TGTGCCACCGACACGAGGGAGCGGTTATCCTACGAGCAGTACTTC
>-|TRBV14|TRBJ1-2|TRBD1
CASSQDQGPRGNGYTF
TGTGCCAGCAGCCAAGATCAGGGGCCCAGGGGGAATGGCTACACCTTC
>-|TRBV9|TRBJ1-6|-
CASSRASVPNSPLHF
TGTGCCAGCAGCCGGGCCTCCGTGCCCAATTCACCCCTCCACTTT